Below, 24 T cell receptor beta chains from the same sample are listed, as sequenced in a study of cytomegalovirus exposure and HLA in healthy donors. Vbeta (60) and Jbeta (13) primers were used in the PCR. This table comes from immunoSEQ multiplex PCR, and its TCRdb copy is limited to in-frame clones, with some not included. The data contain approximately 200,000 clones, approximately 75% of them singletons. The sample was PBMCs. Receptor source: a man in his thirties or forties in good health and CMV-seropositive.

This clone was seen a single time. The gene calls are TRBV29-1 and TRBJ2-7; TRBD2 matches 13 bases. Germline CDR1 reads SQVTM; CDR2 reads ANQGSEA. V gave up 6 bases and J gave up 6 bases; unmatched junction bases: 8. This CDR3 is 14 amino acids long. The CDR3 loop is CSVQTSGRLGEQYF. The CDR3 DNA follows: TGCAGCGTCCAGACTAGCGGGAGGCTAGGCGAGCAGTACTTC.

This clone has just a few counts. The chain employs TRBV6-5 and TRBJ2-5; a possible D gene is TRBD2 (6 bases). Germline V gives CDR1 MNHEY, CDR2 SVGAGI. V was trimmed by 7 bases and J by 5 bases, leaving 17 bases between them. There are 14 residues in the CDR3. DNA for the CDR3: TGTGCCAGCAAAGGGTTGGGGGGAATCGAGACCCAGTACTTC. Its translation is CASKGLGGIETQYF.

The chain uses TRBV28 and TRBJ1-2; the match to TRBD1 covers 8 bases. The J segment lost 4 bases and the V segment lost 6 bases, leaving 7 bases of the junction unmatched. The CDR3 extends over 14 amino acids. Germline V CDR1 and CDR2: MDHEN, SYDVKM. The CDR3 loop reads CASSQPDRAYGYTF. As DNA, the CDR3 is TGTGCCAGCAGCCAACCGGACAGGGCCTATGGCTACACCTTC.

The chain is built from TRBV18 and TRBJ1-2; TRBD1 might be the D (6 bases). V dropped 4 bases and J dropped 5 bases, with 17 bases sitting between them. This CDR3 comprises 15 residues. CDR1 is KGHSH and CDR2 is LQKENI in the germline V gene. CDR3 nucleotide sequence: TGTGCCAGCTCACTCCGCCTGGACAGTGATTATGGCTACACCTTC. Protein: CASSLRLDSDYGYTF.

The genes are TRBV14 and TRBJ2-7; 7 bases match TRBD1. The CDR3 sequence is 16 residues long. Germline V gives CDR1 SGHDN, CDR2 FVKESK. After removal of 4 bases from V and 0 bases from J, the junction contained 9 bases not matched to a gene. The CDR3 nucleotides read TGTGCCAGCAGCCCCTCACAGGGGAATAACTCCTACGAGCAGTACTTC. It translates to CASSPSQGNNSYEQYF.

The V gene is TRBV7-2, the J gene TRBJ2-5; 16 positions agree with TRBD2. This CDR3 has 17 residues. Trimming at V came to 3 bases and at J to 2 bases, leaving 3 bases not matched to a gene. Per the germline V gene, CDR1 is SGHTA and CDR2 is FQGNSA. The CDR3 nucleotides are TGTGCCAGCAGCTTCCGGGGACTAGCGGGAGGGCAAGAGACCCAGTACTTC. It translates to CASSFRGLAGGQETQYF.

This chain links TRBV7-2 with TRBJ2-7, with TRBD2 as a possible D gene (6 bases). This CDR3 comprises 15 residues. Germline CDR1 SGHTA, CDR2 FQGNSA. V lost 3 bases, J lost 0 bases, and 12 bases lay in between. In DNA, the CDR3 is TGTGCCAGCAGCTTGGAAGGACTAAGCTCCTACGAGCAGTACTTC. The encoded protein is CASSLEGLSSYEQYF. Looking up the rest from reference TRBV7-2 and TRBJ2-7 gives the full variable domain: GAGVSQSPSNKVTEKGKDVELRCDPISGHTALYWYRQSLGQGLEFLIYFQGNSAPDKSGLPSDRFSAERTGGSVSTLTIQRTQQEDSAVYLCASSLEGLSSYEQYFGPGTRLTVT.

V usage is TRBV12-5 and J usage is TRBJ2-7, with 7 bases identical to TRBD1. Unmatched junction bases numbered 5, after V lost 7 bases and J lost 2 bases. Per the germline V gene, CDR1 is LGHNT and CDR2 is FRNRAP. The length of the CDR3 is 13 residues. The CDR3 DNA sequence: TGTGCTAGTGCCCGGGACAGAGCCTACGAGCAGTACTTC. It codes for CASARDRAYEQYF.

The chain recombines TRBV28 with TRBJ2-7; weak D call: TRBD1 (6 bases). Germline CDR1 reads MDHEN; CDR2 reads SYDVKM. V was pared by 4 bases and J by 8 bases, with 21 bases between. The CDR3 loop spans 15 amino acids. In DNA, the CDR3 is TGTGCCAGCAGTTCTCCGGGACAAGAGGGGTCAAAGCAGTACTTC. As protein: CASSSPGQEGSKQYF.

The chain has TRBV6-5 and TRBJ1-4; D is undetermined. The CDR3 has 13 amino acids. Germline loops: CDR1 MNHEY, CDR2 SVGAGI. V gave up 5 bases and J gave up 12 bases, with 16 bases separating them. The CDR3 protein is CASSTGRHSQLFF. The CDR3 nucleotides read TGTGCCAGCAGTACCGGTCGTCATTCTCAACTGTTTTTT.

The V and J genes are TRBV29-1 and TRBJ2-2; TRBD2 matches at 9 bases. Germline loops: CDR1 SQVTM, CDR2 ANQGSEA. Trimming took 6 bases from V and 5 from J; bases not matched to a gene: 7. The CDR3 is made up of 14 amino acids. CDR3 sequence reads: CSVATSGATGELFF. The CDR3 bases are TGCAGCGTAGCGACTAGCGGAGCTACCGGGGAGCTGTTTTTT.

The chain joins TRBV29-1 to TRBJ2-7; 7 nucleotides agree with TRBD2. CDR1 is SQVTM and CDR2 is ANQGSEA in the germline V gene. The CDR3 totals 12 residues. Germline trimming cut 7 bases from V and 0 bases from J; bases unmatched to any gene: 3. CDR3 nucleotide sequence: TGCAGCGCCCAGCGGGGCTCCTACGAGCAGTACTTC. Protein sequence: CSAQRGSYEQYF.

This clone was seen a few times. This CDR3 reads CASSRTGLTNYGYTF. CDR3 nucleotides: TGTGCCAGCAGCCGGACAGGGCTAACTAACTATGGCTACACCTTC. The rearrangement uses TRBV7-9 and TRBJ1-2; 8 bases map to TRBD1. The CDR3 loop spans 15 amino acids. The J segment lost 0 bases and the V segment lost 5 bases, leaving 5 bases of the junction unmatched. Looked up from germline, CDR1 is SEHNR and CDR2 is FQNEAQ (reference sequence).

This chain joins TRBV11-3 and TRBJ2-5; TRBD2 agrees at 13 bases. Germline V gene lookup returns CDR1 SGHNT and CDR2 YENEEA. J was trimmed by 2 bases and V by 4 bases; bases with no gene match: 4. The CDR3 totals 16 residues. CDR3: CASSSGLAGEQETQYF. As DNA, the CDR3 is TGTGCCAGCAGCTCCGGACTAGCGGGGGAACAAGAGACCCAGTACTTC.

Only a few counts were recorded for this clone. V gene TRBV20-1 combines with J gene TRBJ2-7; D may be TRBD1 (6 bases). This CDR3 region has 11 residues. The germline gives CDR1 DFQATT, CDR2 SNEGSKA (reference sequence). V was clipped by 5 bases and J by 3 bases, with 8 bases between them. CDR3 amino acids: CSAEDSYEQYF. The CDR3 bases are TGCAGTGCTGAGGACAGCTACGAGCAGTACTTC.

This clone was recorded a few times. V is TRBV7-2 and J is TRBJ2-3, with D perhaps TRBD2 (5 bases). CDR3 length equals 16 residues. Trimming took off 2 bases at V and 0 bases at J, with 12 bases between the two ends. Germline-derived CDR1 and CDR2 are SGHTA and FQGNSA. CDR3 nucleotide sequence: TGTGCCAGCAGCTTACAGGCGGGTACTAGCACAGATACGCAGTATTTT. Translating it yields CASSLQAGTSTDTQYF. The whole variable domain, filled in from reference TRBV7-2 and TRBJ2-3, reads GAGVSQSPSNKVTEKGKDVELRCDPISGHTALYWYRQSLGQGLEFLIYFQGNSAPDKSGLPSDRFSAERTGGSVSTLTIQRTQQEDSAVYLCASSLQAGTSTDTQYFGPGTRLTVL.

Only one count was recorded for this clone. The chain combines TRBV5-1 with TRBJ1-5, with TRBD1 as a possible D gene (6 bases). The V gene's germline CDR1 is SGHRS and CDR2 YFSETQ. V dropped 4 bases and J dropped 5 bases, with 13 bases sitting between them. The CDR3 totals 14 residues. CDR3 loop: CASSLGGADQPQHF. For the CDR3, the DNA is TGCGCCAGCAGCCTCGGGGGGGCTGATCAGCCCCAGCATTTT.

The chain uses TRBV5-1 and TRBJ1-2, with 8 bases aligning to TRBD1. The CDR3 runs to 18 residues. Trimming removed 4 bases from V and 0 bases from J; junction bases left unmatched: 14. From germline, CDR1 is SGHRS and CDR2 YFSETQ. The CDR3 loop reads CASSPSRTGRETNYGYTF. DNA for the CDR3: TGCGCCAGCAGCCCATCCCGGACAGGGCGGGAGACTAACTATGGCTACACCTTC.

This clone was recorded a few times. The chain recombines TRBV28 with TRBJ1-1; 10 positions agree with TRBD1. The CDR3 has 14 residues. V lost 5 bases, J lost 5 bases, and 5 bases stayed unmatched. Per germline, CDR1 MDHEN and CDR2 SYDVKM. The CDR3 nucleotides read TGTGCCAGCAGTCGGACAGGGGGAACAACTGAAGCTTTCTTT. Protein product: CASSRTGGTTEAFF.

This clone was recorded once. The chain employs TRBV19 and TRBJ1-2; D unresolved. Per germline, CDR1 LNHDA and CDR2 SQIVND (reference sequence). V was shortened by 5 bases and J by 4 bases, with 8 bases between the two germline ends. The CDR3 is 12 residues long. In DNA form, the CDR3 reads TGTGCCAGTAGTGCGGGCCTCTATGGCTACACCTTC. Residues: CASSAGLYGYTF. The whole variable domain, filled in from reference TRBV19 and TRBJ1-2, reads DGGITQSPKYLFRKEGQNVTLSCEQNLNHDAMYWYRQDPGQGLRLIYYSQIVNDFQKGDIAEGYSVSREKKESFPLTVTSAQKNPTAFYLCASSAGLYGYTFGSGTRLTVV.

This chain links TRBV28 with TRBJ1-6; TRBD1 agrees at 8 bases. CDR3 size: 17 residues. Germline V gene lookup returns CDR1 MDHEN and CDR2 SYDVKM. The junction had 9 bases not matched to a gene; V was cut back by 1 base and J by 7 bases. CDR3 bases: TGTGCCAGCAGTTTATCGCCCGGACAGGGAGGGAATTCACCCCTCCACTTT. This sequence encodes CASSLSPGQGGNSPLHF. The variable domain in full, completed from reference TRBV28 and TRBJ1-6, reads DVKVTQSSRYLVKRTGEKVFLECVQDMDHENMFWYRQDPGLGLRLIYFSYDVKMKEKGDIPEGYSVSREKKERFSLILESASTNQTSMYLCASSLSPGQGGNSPLHFGNGTRLTVT.

The CDR3 sequence is CASSTGAGGFTDTQYF. CDR3 nucleotide sequence: TGCGCCAGCAGCACGGGAGCGGGGGGATTCACAGATACGCAGTATTTT. The rearrangement links TRBV5-1 to TRBJ2-3, with 9 bases lining up with TRBD2. The CDR3 loop spans 16 amino acids. Per the germline V gene, CDR1 is SGHRS and CDR2 is YFSETQ. V gave up 4 bases and J gave up 2 bases; unmatched junction bases: 8.

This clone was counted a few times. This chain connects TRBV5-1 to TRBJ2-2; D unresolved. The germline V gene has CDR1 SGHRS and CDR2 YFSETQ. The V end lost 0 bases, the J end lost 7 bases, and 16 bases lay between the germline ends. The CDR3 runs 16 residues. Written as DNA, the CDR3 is TGCGCCAGCAGCTTGGCCTTGCAGACAATAAACGGGGAGCTGTTTTTT. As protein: CASSLALQTINGELFF.

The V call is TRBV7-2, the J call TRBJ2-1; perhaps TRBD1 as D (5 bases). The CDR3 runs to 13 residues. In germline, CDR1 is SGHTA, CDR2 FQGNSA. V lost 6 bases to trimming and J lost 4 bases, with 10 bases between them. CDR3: CASRPGQYNEQFF. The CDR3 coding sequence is TGTGCCAGCAGGCCAGGGCAGTACAATGAGCAGTTCTTC.